The subject of this entry is one T cell receptor beta chain. The antigen remains undetermined. Adolescents were screened for latent TB by skin test and IGRA. This specimen comes from a study of T cells in tuberculosis. General observations from the study: GMM-specific TCRs were nearer to active tuberculosis alpha repertoires, suggesting expansion. A GMM-specific repertoire classifier reached roughly 90% accuracy, AUROC roughly 0.87. Active tuberculosis patients had shorter CDR3-alpha; the beta difference was nonsignificant.

Libraries were prepared by immunoSEQ multiplex PCR; TCRdb keeps only in-frame clonotypes and omits some of them. The sample has tens of thousands of clones; nearly 97% are singletons. CDR3 length: 16 residues. V lost 0 bases and J lost 4; bases outside the gene matches: 5. The sequence came from a donor between 10 and 35 years old with latent tuberculosis or without tuberculosis infection. Sequences were obtained from PBMCs. V is TRBV5-3 and J is TRBJ2-1, with 9 bases lining up with TRBD2. TRBV5-3 is assigned to the ORF class and has an uncertain function. The CDR3 is CARSLVSGGQYNEQFF. Written as DNA, the CDR3 is TGTGCCAGAAGCTTGGTGAGCGGGGGGCAATACAATGAGCAGTTCTTC.